The present entry profiles one TCR beta chain with its context. This entry comes from a study of memory CD4+ T cells and cytomegalovirus serostatus. Germline CDR1 and CDR2: SGHTA and FQGNSA. The CDR3 is 13 amino acids. V gave up 5 bases and J gave up 1 base, with 8 bases separating them. The table came from immunoSEQ multiplex PCR; TCRdb's copy has only in-frame clones and leaves some out. Of 30,000 to 40,000 clones listed, 75% to 80% are singletons. Single viable CD3+CD4+CD8-CD45RO+ cells were sorted as the memory CD4+ T cells. CMV serostatus came from serum IgG against pp150, pp28, p38, p52. The sequenced sample consisted of memory CD4+ T cells from blood. This receptor was obtained from an adult in good health and CMV-seronegative. The chain carries TRBV7-2 and TRBJ2-5; tentative D call: TRBD2 (5 bases). In DNA, the CDR3 is TGTGCCAGCAGCCCTAGCACCCAAGAGACCCAGTACTTC. This sequence encodes CASSPSTQETQYF.